These 16 T cell receptor beta chains came from one sample sequenced in a study of blood T cells in healthy people across ages. It was with a sample-barcoded 5' primer and a J-beta primer mix that a second PCR of roughly 6 to 11 cycles was run. TCRdb reprocessed the 5' RACE reads via MiXCR and lists one record per CDR3 protein. The data contain 500,000 to 700,000 distinct CDR3 sequences, approximately 30% of them seen just once; the ten biggest clones take up approximately 14%. Sequences were obtained from blood. These receptors were obtained from a woman of 80 years or more in good health.

The chain uses TRBV20-1 and TRBJ2-3; possible D gene TRBD2, 6 bases. The ends were cut back, 6 bases at V and 1 base at J, with 14 bases in the middle. Germline V gene lookup returns CDR1 DFQATT and CDR2 SNEGSKA (reference sequence). This CDR3 has 14 residues. The CDR3 DNA is TGCAGTGCCACCCGGAGGGCGGGCACAGATACGCAGTATTTT. It translates to CSATRRAGTDTQYF.

The gene calls are TRBV20-1 and TRBJ2-3; 13 nucleotides match TRBD2. The CDR3 totals 19 residues. In germline, CDR1 is DFQATT, CDR2 SNEGSKA (reference sequence). V shed 0 bases, J shed 0 bases, and the junction held 9 bases outside the gene matches. This CDR3 is CSARELAGGHRASTDTQYF. The DNA of the CDR3 is TGCAGTGCTAGAGAACTAGCGGGGGGGCATCGGGCGAGCACAGATACGCAGTATTTT.

This clonotype was detected ten times or more. The gene calls are TRBV5-6 and TRBJ2-4; no reliable D call. CDR1 is SGHDT and CDR2 is YYEEEE in the germline V gene. Trimming stripped 2 bases from V and 0 bases from J, with 9 bases between. The CDR3 runs 15 residues. This chain's CDR3 is CASSFGILAKNIQYF. The CDR3 DNA follows: TGTGCCAGCAGCTTTGGGATCCTAGCCAAAAACATTCAGTACTTC.

As concerns this clonotype: One base away lies a much larger clone, so this may be a sequencing read error. The chain uses TRBV12-3 or TRBV12-4 and TRBJ1-2; the D gene is possibly TRBD1 (6 bases). The CDR3 length is 15 residues. CDR3 sequence reads: CASSITGQSFYDYTF. CDR3 bases: TGTGCCAGCAGCATCACGGGACAAAGCTTCTATGACTACACCTTC.

To note about this clonotype: Its ends do not fully match the called genes, so a read error is possible. The V call is TRBV20-1, the J call TRBJ2-6; D may be TRBD1 or TRBD2 (5 bases each). The CDR3 covers 16 residues. The germline gives CDR1 DFQATT, CDR2 SNEGSKA (reference sequence). The chain's CDR3 is CSARAHSGSGANVPTF. Written as DNA, the CDR3 is TGCAGTGCTAGAGCCCACAGCGGTTCTGGGGCCAACGTCCCGACTTTC.

This clonotype occurred a few times. The CDR3 spells CASRIGQGTEAFF. In DNA, the CDR3 is TGTGCCAGCAGAATTGGCCAGGGAACTGAAGCTTTCTTT. This chain connects TRBV6-1 to TRBJ1-1; tentative D call: TRBD1 (5 bases). V gave up 6 bases and J gave up 5 bases, with 13 bases separating them. Germline-derived CDR1 and CDR2 are MNHNS and SASEGT. The CDR3 sequence is 13 residues long.

Details on this clonotype: This may be a read error, as it is one base from a much larger clone. The chain employs TRBV7-3 and TRBJ1-2; D possibly corresponds to TRBD1 (5 bases). This CDR3 has 14 residues. V gave up 0 bases and J gave up 4 bases, with 9 bases separating them. Germline V gene data show CDR1 as SGHTA and CDR2 as FQGTGA. This chain's CDR3 is CASSLTGQGYGYTF. CDR3 bases: TGTGCCAGCAGCTTAACCGGGCAGGGCTATGGCTACACCTTC.

This clonotype came up a few times. This may be a read error: a much more frequent sequence differs by one nucleotide. The J gene is TRBJ2-1, the V gene TRBV5-1; D perhaps matches TRBD1 (5 bases). Near its end, the DNA agrees better with TRBJ2-7, so the J call may be wrong. This CDR3 contains 14 residues. CDR1 SGHRS and CDR2 YFSETQ come from the germline V gene. DNA of the CDR3: TGCGCCAGCGGAACGCAGGGTTCCTACAATGAGCAGTACTTC. Its translation is CASGTQGSYNEQYF.

V is TRBV6-1 and J is TRBJ1-5; unclear D gene. The CDR3 runs to 15 residues. CDR1 MNHNS and CDR2 SASEGT come from the germline V gene. V was pared by 2 bases and J by 5 bases, with 13 bases between. The CDR3 reads CASSELLSPDQPQHF. CDR3 coding DNA: TGTGCCAGCAGTGAATTGCTGAGTCCCGATCAGCCCCAGCATTTT.

This clonotype was seen at least ten times. This chain connects TRBV20-1 to TRBJ1-2, with 10 nucleotides matching TRBD1. CDR1 is DFQATT, CDR2 SNEGSKA, per germline (reference sequence). The CDR3 runs to 14 residues. For the CDR3, the DNA is TGCAGGGGGGGACAGGGGTCATCGGACTATGGCTACACCTTC. Amino acid sequence: CRGGQGSSDYGYTF.

In this sample, this clonotype turned up many times. The junction and the germline gene differ at one end; a read error may be behind it. V gene TRBV28 combines with J gene TRBJ2-3; possible D gene TRBD2, 6 bases. There are 14 residues in the CDR3. Per germline, CDR1 MDHEN and CDR2 SYDVKM. CDR3 amino acids: CASSEGTSTDTQYF. CDR3 nucleotides: TGCGCCAGCTCGGAGGGCACGAGCACAGATACGCAGTATTTT.

The chain recombines TRBV9 with TRBJ2-1; D gene uncertain. The germline V gene has CDR1 SGDLS and CDR2 YYNGEE. The V gene lost 0 bases and the J gene lost 7 bases, with 11 bases spanning the gap. This CDR3 is 14 amino acids long. In DNA form, the CDR3 reads TGTGCCAGCAGCGTAGCTATTAGTTCTAATGAGCAGTTCTTC. This translates into CASSVAISSNEQFF.

This clonotype was detected only a few times. The V call is TRBV6-6, the J call TRBJ1-1; D possibly corresponds to TRBD1 (5 bases). Trimming stripped 2 bases from V and 6 bases from J, with 10 bases between. From germline, CDR1 is MNHNY and CDR2 SVGAGI (reference sequence). The CDR3 sequence is 13 residues long. The CDR3 sequence is CASSYVRGAEAFF. In DNA, the CDR3 is TGTGCCAGCAGTTACGTGAGGGGTGCTGAAGCTTTCTTT.

This clonotype was found many times. The V gene is TRBV5-6, the J gene TRBJ2-1; tentative D call: TRBD2 (7 bases). The V gene's germline CDR1 is SGHDT and CDR2 YYEEEE. V lost 1 base and J lost 8, with 16 bases in between. CDR3 size: 15 residues. CDR3 loop: CASSLSPGGVDEQFF. The CDR3 coding sequence is TGTGCCAGCAGCTTGTCCCCGGGGGGCGTGGATGAGCAGTTCTTC. Variable domain in full (rest from reference TRBV5-6 and TRBJ2-1): DAGVTQSPTHLIKTRGQQVTLRCSPKSGHDTVSWYQQALGQGPQFIFQYYEEEERQRGNFPDRFSGHQFPNYSSELNVNALLLGDSALYLCASSLSPGGVDEQFFGPGTRLTVL.

There are a few counts of this clonotype. The rearrangement links TRBV14 to TRBJ2-7; tentative D call: TRBD1 (8 bases). Germline V lookup: CDR1 SGHDN, CDR2 FVKESK. This CDR3 is built from 17 residues. Trimming shortened V by 1 base and J by 5 bases, and 21 bases separated the two germline ends. CDR3 nucleotides: TGTGCCAGCAGCCAAGCCTGGACAGGGCGGGGGACGGACGAGCAGTACTTC. This gives the protein CASSQAWTGRGTDEQYF.

This chain links TRBV5-1 with TRBJ2-7; D remains ambiguous. CDR1 is SGHRS and CDR2 is YFSETQ in the germline V gene. The CDR3 covers 16 residues. Trimming took off 3 bases at V and 0 bases at J, with 16 bases between the two ends. Written as DNA, the CDR3 is TGCGCCAGCAGCTCCGGCCCAAGTGGAAGCTCCTACGAGCAGTACTTC. Its protein is CASSSGPSGSSYEQYF. Combining the CDR3 with reference TRBV5-1 and TRBJ2-7 gives the whole variable domain KAGVTQTPRYLIKTRGQQVTLSCSPISGHRSVSWYQQTPGQGLQFLFEYFSETQRNKGNFPGRFSGRQFSNSRSEMNVSTLELGDSALYLCASSSGPSGSSYEQYFGPGTRLTVT.